Each of the 14 T cell receptor beta chains below was sequenced from the same sample in a study of blood T cell repertoires in COVID-19. TCRdb keeps only in-frame clones here, not all; method: immunoSEQ multiplex PCR. This table holds approximately 250,000 clones, more than 85% found once. The specimen was PBMCs or T cells enriched from blood (not recorded which). These receptors all stem from a man between 40 and 49 years old who had been exposed to COVID-19.

The chain combines TRBV4-1 with TRBJ2-1; D gene uncertain. V was shortened by 0 bases and J by 7 bases, with 10 bases between the two germline ends. This CDR3 has 14 amino acids. The V gene's germline CDR1 is MGHRA and CDR2 YSYEKL. CDR3 loop: CASSQDQYGNEQFF. CDR3 DNA: TGCGCCAGCAGCCAAGATCAGTACGGGAATGAGCAGTTCTTC.

The CDR3 protein is CASSYIREFNTGELFF. The CDR3 DNA sequence: TGTGCCAGCAGTTACATACGGGAGTTCAACACCGGGGAGCTGTTTTTT. This chain connects TRBV6-2 or TRBV6-3 to TRBJ2-2; tentatively, D is TRBD2 (6 bases). The germline gives CDR1 MNHEY, CDR2 SVGEGT. V dropped 2 bases and J dropped 2 bases, with 12 bases sitting between them. CDR3 length equals 16 residues.

The V gene is TRBV5-1, the J gene TRBJ1-6, with D maybe TRBD1 (6 bases). Germline-derived CDR1 and CDR2 are SGHRS and YFSETQ. V lost 1 base, J lost 6 bases, and 11 bases lay in between. The CDR3 covers 15 residues. This chain's CDR3 is CASSLPSRGNSPLHF. CDR3 nucleotide sequence: TGCGCCAGCAGCTTGCCATCCAGGGGTAATTCACCCCTCCACTTT.

This clone was detected only once. This chain connects TRBV6-5 to TRBJ2-1; D not certain. This CDR3 is 14 amino acids long. Germline-derived CDR1 and CDR2 are MNHEY and SVGAGI. Trimming left V 7 bases short and J 2 bases short, with 12 bases between. The CDR3 region has the DNA TGTGCCAGCACGCCGGAGTTGACCTACAATGAGCAGTTCTTC. Protein sequence: CASTPELTYNEQFF.

The chain recombines TRBV7-3 with TRBJ2-2; 14 nucleotides agree with TRBD2. CDR3 length: 18 residues. Looked up from germline, CDR1 is SGHTA and CDR2 is FQGTGA. V shed 4 bases and J 3 bases; nucleotides not matched to a gene: 7. Here the CDR3 DNA reads TGTGCCAGCAGCTCGGGACTAGCGGGAGTGGCGCACACCGGGGAGCTGTTTTTT. It encodes CASSSGLAGVAHTGELFF.

The rearrangement links TRBV7-9 to TRBJ2-1; 9 bases align to TRBD2. With V trimmed by 10 bases and J by 5 bases, 21 bases remained unmatched. Per the germline V gene, CDR1 is SEHNR and CDR2 is FQNEAQ (reference sequence). This CDR3 is 18 amino acids long. The CDR3 DNA follows: TGTGCCATCCCATGGGGATTAGCGGGAGAAGTTCAGGACAATGAGCAGTTCTTC. Protein sequence: CAIPWGLAGEVQDNEQFF.

CDR3 in DNA: TGTGCCTCAAGTAGCGGGGGGTTTAGTGAGCAGTTCTTC. Translated, it gives CASSSGGFSEQFF. The rearrangement links TRBV7-6 to TRBJ2-1, with 10 bases lining up with TRBD2. This CDR3 is built from 13 residues. CDR1 and CDR2 from the germline V gene are SGHVS and FNYEAQ. The V segment lost 11 bases and the J segment 9 bases; nucleotides outside the gene matches: 10.

Notes on this clone: Other DNA sequences within the sample encode an identical CDR3. The V call is TRBV30, the J call TRBJ1-2; 7 bases fit TRBD1. CDR3 size: 12 residues. The V gene end was trimmed by 2 bases and the J gene end by 4 bases; junction bases not matched to a gene: 1. CDR1 and CDR2 from the germline V gene are GTSNPN and SVGIG (reference sequence). The CDR3 spells CAWSPGGYGYTF. DNA for the CDR3: TGTGCCTGGAGTCCAGGGGGCTATGGCTACACCTTC.

This clone appeared a single time. V usage is TRBV4-2 and J usage is TRBJ1-1; the match to TRBD1 covers 7 bases. CDR1 LGHNA and CDR2 YNFKEQ come from the germline V gene. The CDR3 is 14 residues long. Trimming cost V 6 bases and J 1 base; bases outside gene matches: 5. The CDR3 is CASRETGENTEAFF. The CDR3 DNA is TGTGCCAGCAGAGAAACAGGGGAGAACACTGAAGCTTTCTTT.

This clone was recorded only once. This sequence joins TRBV6-5 and TRBJ1-1, with a weak D call TRBD1 (5 bases). The V and J ends lost 7 bases and 4 bases respectively, with 13 bases between them. The length of the CDR3 is 13 residues. Germline values: CDR1 MNHEY, CDR2 SVGAGI. CDR3 nucleotides: TGTGCCAGCAAATTAACCCAGGGCACTGAAGCTTTCTTT. The encoded protein is CASKLTQGTEAFF.

The chain carries TRBV24-1 and TRBJ2-5; 7 bases are a match to TRBD1. J gave up 4 bases and V 5 bases, and 6 bases lay outside the gene matches. This CDR3 contains 14 residues. The germline CDR1 and CDR2 sequences are KGHDR and SFDVKD. CDR3 loop: CATSVEGGGETQYF. In DNA, the CDR3 is TGTGCCACCAGTGTAGAAGGGGGCGGAGAGACCCAGTACTTC.

V usage is TRBV29-1 and J usage is TRBJ2-3; possible D gene TRBD2, 6 bases. Between the trimmed V and J ends, which lost 4 bases and 6 bases, there was a span of 17 bases. From germline, CDR1 is SQVTM and CDR2 ANQGSEA. This CDR3 spans 14 amino acids. CDR3 region: CSVAYGRGGDTQYF. The CDR3 DNA reads TGCAGCGTTGCATACGGGAGAGGTGGGGATACGCAGTATTTT.

The CDR3 DNA follows: TGTGCCAGCAGCCAATATCAAGGGGCTAGCGGGATATACAATGAGCAGTTCTTC. Amino acid sequence: CASSQYQGASGIYNEQFF. The gene calls are TRBV3-1 (or the pseudogene TRBV3-2) and TRBJ2-1; 9 positions match TRBD2. The V segment lost 2 bases and the J segment 4 bases; nucleotides outside the gene matches: 12. Germline CDR1 reads LGHDT; CDR2 reads YNNKEL (reference sequence). There are 18 residues in the CDR3.

J is TRBJ2-1 and V is TRBV5-4; 8 nucleotides line up with TRBD2. CDR1 is SGHNT, CDR2 YYREEE, per germline (reference sequence). The CDR3 contains 16 residues. Trimming cost V 3 bases and J 4 bases; bases outside gene matches: 9. The CDR3 DNA is TGTGCCAGCAGCTATAAGCGGGAGCTAGGGTACAATGAGCAGTTCTTC. This codes for CASSYKRELGYNEQFF.